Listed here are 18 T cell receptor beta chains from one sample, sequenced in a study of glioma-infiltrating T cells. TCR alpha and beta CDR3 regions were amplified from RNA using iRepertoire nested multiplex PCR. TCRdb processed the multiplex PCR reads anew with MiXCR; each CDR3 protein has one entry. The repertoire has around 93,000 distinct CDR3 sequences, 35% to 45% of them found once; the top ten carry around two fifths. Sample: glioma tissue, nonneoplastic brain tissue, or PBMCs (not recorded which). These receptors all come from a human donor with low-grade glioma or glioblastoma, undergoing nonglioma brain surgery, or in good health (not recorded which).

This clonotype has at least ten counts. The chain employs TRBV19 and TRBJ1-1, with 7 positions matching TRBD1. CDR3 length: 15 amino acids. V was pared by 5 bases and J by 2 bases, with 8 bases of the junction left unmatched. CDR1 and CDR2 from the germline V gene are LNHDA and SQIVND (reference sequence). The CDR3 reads CASSPQRTGNTEAFF. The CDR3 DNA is TGTGCCAGTAGTCCCCAACGGACAGGCAACACTGAAGCTTTCTTT.

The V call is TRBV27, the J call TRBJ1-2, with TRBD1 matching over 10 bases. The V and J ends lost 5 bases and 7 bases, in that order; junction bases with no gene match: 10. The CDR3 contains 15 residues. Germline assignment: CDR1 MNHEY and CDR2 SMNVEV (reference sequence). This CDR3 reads CASSPDRDRGLGYTF. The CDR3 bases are TGTGCCAGCAGTCCCGACCGGGACAGGGGCCTTGGCTACACCTTC.

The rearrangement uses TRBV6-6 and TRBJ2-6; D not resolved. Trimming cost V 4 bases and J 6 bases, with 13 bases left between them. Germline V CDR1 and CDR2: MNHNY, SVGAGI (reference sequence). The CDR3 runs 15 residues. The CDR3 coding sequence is TGTGCCAGCAGTTCAGTCGTCTCTAAGGCCAACGTCCTGACTTTC. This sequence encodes CASSSVVSKANVLTF.

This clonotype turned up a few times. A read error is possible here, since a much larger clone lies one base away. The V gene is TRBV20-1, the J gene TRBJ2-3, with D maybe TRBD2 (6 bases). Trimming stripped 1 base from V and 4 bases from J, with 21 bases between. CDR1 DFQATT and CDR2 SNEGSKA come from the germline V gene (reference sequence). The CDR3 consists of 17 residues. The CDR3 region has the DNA TGCAGTGCTAGAGTATTTTTTAGCTGGGGGACTTCAGATACGCAGTATTTT. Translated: CSARVFFSWGTSDTQYF.

The CDR3: CASDQEQYSNQPQHF. The CDR3 DNA follows: TGTGCCAGCGACCAAGAGCAATATAGCAATCAGCCCCAGCATTTT. The chain is built from TRBV3-1 and TRBJ1-5; no clear D. The CDR3 length is 15 residues. The V gene lost 8 bases and the J gene lost 0 bases, with 14 bases spanning the gap. Germline V gene lookup returns CDR1 LGHDT and CDR2 YNNKEL (reference sequence).

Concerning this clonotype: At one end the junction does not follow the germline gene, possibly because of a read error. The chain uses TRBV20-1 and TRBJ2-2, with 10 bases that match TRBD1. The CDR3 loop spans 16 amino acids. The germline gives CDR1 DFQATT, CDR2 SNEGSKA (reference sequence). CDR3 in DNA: TGCAGTGCTAGAGAGATGGACAGGGGGTTAACCGGGGGGCTGCTTTTT. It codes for CSAREMDRGLTGGLLF.

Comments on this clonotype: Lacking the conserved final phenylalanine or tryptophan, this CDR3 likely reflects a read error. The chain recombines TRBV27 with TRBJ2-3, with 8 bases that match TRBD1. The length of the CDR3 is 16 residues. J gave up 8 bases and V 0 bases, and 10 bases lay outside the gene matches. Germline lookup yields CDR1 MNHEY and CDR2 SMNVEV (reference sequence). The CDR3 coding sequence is TGTGCCAGCAGTTTATCGACAGGGGCCGCGGCCCCTACGCAGTATCTT. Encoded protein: CASSLSTGAAAPTQYL.

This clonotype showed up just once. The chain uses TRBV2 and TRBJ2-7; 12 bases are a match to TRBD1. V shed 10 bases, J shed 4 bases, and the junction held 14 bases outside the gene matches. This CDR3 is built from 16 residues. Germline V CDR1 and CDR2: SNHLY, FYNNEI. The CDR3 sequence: CANSVSGTGGLYEQYF. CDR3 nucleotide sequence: TGTGCCAACAGCGTATCCGGGACAGGGGGCTTGTACGAGCAGTACTTC. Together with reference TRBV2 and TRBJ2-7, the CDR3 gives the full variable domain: EPEVTQTPSHQVTQMGQEVILRCVPISNHLYFYWYRQILGQKVEFLVSFYNNEISEKSEIFDDQFSVERPDGSNFTLKIRSTKLEDSAMYFCANSVSGTGGLYEQYFGPGTRLTVT.

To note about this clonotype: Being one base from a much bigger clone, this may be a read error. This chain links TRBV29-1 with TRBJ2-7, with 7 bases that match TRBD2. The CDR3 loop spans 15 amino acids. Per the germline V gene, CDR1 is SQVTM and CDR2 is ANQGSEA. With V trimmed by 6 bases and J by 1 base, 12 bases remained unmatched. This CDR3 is CSVTTPSGLSYEQYF. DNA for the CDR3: TGCAGCGTCACTACCCCTAGCGGCCTATCCTACGAGCAGTACTTC.

The CDR3 sequence: CASSPTHPYGYTF. The CDR3, as DNA: TGTGCCAGCAGCCCTACACACCCATATGGCTACACCTTC. The chain is built from TRBV7-9 and TRBJ1-2, with D uncertain. The V and J ends lost 5 bases and 5 bases respectively, with 12 bases between them. Germline V lookup: CDR1 SEHNR, CDR2 FQNEAQ (reference sequence). The CDR3 has 13 amino acids.

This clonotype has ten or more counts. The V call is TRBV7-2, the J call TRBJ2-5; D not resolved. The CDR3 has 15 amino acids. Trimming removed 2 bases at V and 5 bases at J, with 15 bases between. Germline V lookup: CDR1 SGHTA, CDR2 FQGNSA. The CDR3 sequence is CASSLSQAFGETQYF. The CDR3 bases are TGTGCCAGCAGCTTAAGTCAGGCCTTCGGGGAGACCCAGTACTTC. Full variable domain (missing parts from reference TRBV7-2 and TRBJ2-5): GAGVSQSPSNKVTEKGKDVELRCDPISGHTALYWYRQSLGQGLEFLIYFQGNSAPDKSGLPSDRFSAERTGGSVSTLTIQRTQQEDSAVYLCASSLSQAFGETQYFGPGTRLLVL.

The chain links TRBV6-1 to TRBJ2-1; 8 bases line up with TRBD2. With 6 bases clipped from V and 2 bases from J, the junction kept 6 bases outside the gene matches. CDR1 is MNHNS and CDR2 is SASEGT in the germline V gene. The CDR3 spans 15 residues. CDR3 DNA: TGTGCCAGCAGCAAAATAGCGGGAACCTACAATGAGCAGTTCTTC. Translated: CASSKIAGTYNEQFF.

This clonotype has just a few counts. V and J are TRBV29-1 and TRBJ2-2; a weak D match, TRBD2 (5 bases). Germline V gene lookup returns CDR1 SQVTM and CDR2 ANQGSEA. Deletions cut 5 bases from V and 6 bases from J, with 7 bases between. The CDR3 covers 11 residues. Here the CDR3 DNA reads TGCAGCGTTCTGCGGGCCGGGGAGCTGTTTTTT. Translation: CSVLRAGELFF.

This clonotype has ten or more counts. CDR3 protein: CASSSTGITYNEQFF. The CDR3 DNA sequence: TGTGCCAGCAGCTCGACCGGGATTACTTACAATGAGCAGTTCTTC. This chain connects TRBV5-4 to TRBJ2-1, with TRBD2 as a possible D gene (5 bases). The CDR3 covers 15 residues. V lost 3 bases and J 4 bases, leaving 14 bases between the germline ends. Germline V CDR1 and CDR2: SGHNT, YYREEE (reference sequence).

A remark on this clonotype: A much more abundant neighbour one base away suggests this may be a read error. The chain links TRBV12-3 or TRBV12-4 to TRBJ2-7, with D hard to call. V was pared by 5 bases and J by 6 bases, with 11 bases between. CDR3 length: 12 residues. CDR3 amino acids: CASSTIYAEQYF. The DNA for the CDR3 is TGTGCCAGCAGTACTATCTATGCCGAGCAGTACTTC.

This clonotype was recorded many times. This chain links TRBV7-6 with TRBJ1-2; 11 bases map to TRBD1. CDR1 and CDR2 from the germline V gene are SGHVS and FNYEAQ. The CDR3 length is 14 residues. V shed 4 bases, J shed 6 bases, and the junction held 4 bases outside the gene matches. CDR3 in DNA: TGTGCCAGCAGCTCAGGGACAGGGGGTCATGGCTACACCTTC. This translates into CASSSGTGGHGYTF.

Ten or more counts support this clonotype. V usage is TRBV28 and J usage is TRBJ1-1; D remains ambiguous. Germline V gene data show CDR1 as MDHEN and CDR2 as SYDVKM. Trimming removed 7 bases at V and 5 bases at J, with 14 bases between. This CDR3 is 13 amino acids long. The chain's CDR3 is CASIPQATTEAFF. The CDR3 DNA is TGTGCCAGCATCCCCCAGGCAACGACTGAAGCTTTCTTT.

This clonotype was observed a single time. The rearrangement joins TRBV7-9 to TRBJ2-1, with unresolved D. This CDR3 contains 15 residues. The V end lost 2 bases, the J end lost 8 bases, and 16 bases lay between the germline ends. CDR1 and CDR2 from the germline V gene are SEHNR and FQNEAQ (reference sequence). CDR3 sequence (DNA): TGTGCCAGCAGCTTATTCTCGGGTCCGTCGGATGAGCAGTTCTTC. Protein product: CASSLFSGPSDEQFF.